This T cell receptor beta chain came from a study of blood T cell repertoires in COVID-19. Overall study context: Samples of COVID-19 (acute and convalescent) were obtained from the United States, Italy and Spain. From T cells, B-cell-depleted T cells, or PBMCs came the material, which was cDNA or gDNA.

As originally analysed: Nucleated cell counts were estimated from reference gene primer amplification. Produced via immunoSEQ multiplex PCR; TCRdb's table is partial and in-frame only. For V, J and clone size, that table is used; D and trimming come from the DNA. The sample contains about 200,000 clones, around 82% of which appear only once. V was clipped by 1 base and J by 2 bases, with 11 bases between them. The CDR3 is made up of 16 amino acids. The germline gives CDR1 SGHTA, CDR2 FQGNSA. The V and J genes are TRBV7-2 and TRBJ2-2, with D perhaps matching TRBD2 (5 bases). Sequenced: peripheral blood. The origin of this receptor is a woman aged 70-85 years with acute or convalescent COVID-19. CDR3 sequence: CASSLVPAGNTGELFF. CDR3 DNA: TGTGCCAGCAGCTTAGTGCCCGCGGGTAACACCGGGGAGCTGTTTTTT.